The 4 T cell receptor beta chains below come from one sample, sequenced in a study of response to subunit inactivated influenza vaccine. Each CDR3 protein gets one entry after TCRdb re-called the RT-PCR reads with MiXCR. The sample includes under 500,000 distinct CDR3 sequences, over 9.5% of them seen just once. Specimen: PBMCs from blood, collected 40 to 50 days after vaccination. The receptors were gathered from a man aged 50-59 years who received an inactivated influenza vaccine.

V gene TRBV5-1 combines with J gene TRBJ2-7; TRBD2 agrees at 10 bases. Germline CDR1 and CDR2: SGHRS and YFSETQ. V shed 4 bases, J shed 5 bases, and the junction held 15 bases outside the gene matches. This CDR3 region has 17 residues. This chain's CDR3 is CASSRLPGLALGDEQYF. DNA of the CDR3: TGCGCCAGCAGCCGGCTTCCGGGACTAGCGCTAGGGGACGAGCAGTACTTC.

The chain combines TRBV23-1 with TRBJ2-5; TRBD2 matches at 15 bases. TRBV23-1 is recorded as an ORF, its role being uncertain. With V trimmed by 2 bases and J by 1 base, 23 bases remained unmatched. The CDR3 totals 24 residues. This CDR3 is CASSQGSGLIPPGLAGGFQETQYF. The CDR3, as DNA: TGCGCCAGCAGTCAAGGGTCGGGGCTAATTCCTCCGGGACTAGCGGGAGGCTTCCAAGAGACCCAGTACTTC.

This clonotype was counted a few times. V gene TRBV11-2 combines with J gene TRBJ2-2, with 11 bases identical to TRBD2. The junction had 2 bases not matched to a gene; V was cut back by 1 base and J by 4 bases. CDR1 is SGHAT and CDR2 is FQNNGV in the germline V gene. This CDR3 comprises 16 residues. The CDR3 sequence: CASSLGLAGPTGELFF. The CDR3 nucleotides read TGTGCCAGCAGCTTAGGACTAGCGGGGCCCACCGGGGAGCTGTTTTTT.

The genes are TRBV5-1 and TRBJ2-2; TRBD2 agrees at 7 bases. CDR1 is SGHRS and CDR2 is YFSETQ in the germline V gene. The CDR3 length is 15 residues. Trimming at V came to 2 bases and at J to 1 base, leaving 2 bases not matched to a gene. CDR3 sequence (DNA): TGCGCCAGCAGCTTATTAGCGGGGAACACCGGGGAGCTGTTTTTT. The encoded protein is CASSLLAGNTGELFF.